This entry lists 9 T cell receptor beta chains sequenced from one sample in a study of early T cells in non-severe SARS-CoV-2 infection (dated by TCRdb to the early 2020s). The method was 5' RACE. For sequencing, a NextSeq 500 was employed. Using fastp trimming at Q25 and MiXCR clonotype assembly, TCRdb reanalyzed the public sequencing data and kept in-frame beta chains. Rows with a matching CDR3 protein are joined into one entry that keeps the most common DNA and genes. A total of roughly 57,000 distinct CDR3 sequences appear in this sample, roughly 13% of them only once. The ten largest make up around a tenth of the sample. Sequences were derived from whole blood, sampled at baseline. The receptors come from an adult who was a healthcare worker with PCR-confirmed SARS-CoV-2 infection or an uninfected control (not recorded which).

This clonotype was counted at least ten times. The rearrangement uses TRBV7-8 and TRBJ2-5; D not resolved. This CDR3 is 15 amino acids long. Germline CDR1 and CDR2: SGHVS and FQNEAQ. With 1 base removed from V and 5 bases from J, the gap between germline ends came to 14 bases. CDR3 DNA sequence: TGTGCCAGCAGCTTAGGTCAGGTAGTGCGGGAGACCCAGTACTTC. Translated, it gives CASSLGQVVRETQYF. Drawing the rest from reference TRBV7-8 and TRBJ2-5, the complete variable domain is GAGVSQSPRYKVAKRGQDVALRCDPISGHVSLFWYQQALGQGPEFLTYFQNEAQLDKSGLPSDRFFAERPEGSVSTLKIQRTQQEDSAVYLCASSLGQVVRETQYFGPGTRLLVL.

This clonotype has more than one count but fewer than ten. This sequence joins TRBV5-7 and TRBJ2-1, with D possibly TRBD1 on 5 matching bases. TRBV5-7 has ORF status, its function being uncertain. The CDR3 spans 13 residues. Trimming pared 4 bases from V and 7 bases from J, leaving 12 bases between. CDR3: CASSGHWGNEQFF. For the CDR3, the DNA is TGTGCCAGCAGCGGACATTGGGGAAATGAGCAGTTCTTC.

Turning to this clonotype: A much more abundant neighbour one base away suggests this may be a read error. The genes are TRBV6-6 and TRBJ2-3, with D possibly being TRBD2 (6 bases). CDR3 size: 16 residues. Germline V gene data show CDR1 as MNHNY and CDR2 as SVGAGI (reference sequence). Trimming left V 4 bases short and J 5 bases short, with 19 bases between. The CDR3 DNA follows: TGTGCCAGCAGTTTTTTTGGAGGGGCCCCCAGAGATACGCAGTATTTT. Its protein is CASSFFGGAPRDTQYF.

This clonotype has only a few counts. The chain is built from TRBV20-1 and TRBJ2-7, with TRBD2 identical over 8 bases. V trimming: 6 bases; J trimming: 3 bases; junction bases outside the gene matches: 1. Germline V gene data show CDR1 as DFQATT and CDR2 as SNEGSKA (reference sequence). The CDR3 spans 11 residues. CDR3 protein: CSALAGYEQYF. The CDR3 DNA sequence: TGCAGTGCGCTAGCGGGCTACGAGCAGTACTTC.

The chain recombines TRBV4-1 with TRBJ1-4; a weak D match, TRBD1 (5 bases). V was clipped by 1 base and J by 6 bases, with 12 bases between them. In germline, CDR1 is MGHRA, CDR2 YSYEKL. This CDR3 is 15 amino acids long. CDR3 amino acids: CASSQVRVGDEKLFF. For the CDR3, the DNA is TGCGCCAGCAGCCAAGTCAGGGTAGGGGATGAAAAACTGTTTTTT.

This clonotype was observed many times. V is TRBV7-9 and J is TRBJ2-3, with 8 bases lining up with TRBD1. V shed 4 bases and J 4 bases; nucleotides not matched to a gene: 10. CDR1 and CDR2 (germline): SEHNR, FQNEAQ (reference sequence). The CDR3 covers 16 residues. The CDR3 spells CASSSKTGAGADTQYF. DNA for the CDR3: TGTGCCAGCAGCTCGAAGACAGGGGCAGGCGCAGATACGCAGTATTTT.

This clonotype came up a few times. The rearrangement links TRBV12-3 or TRBV12-4 to TRBJ2-5; 7 bases fit TRBD1. V dropped 8 bases and J dropped 0; count of bases not matched to a gene: 6. The CDR3 has 14 amino acids. This CDR3 is CASQEGANQETQYF. The CDR3 DNA follows: TGTGCCAGCCAAGAGGGGGCAAACCAAGAGACCCAGTACTTC.

The chain carries TRBV19 and TRBJ1-2, with D hard to call. Trimming took 5 bases from V and 7 from J, leaving 20 bases between them. This CDR3 comprises 15 residues. CDR1 and CDR2 from the germline V gene are LNHDA and SQIVND (reference sequence). CDR3 loop: CASSPATGLKGGYTF. In DNA form, the CDR3 reads TGTGCCAGTAGTCCGGCGACGGGCCTCAAGGGTGGCTACACCTTC.

This clonotype was picked up a small number of times. The V and J genes are TRBV5-1 and TRBJ2-2, with D unclear. This CDR3 comprises 13 residues. The germline V and J ends were trimmed by 4 bases and 5 bases, with 9 bases remaining between them. From germline, CDR1 is SGHRS and CDR2 YFSETQ. CDR3: CASSVTVTGELFF. In nucleotides, the CDR3 is TGCGCCAGCAGCGTGACGGTAACCGGGGAGCTGTTTTTT.